This T cell receptor beta chain was documented in a study of T cell clones after liver transplantation. Study at large: Three of eight recipients were HCV-positive; others had non-autoimmune, non-viral indications. General study points: Post-transplant, graft-donor-reactive CD4 TCRbeta sequences in blood dropped significantly in most of the 8 subjects. Migration into the graft, not deletion, may explain lost graft donor-reactive T cells.

Some clones are missing from TCRdb's copy, which holds only in-frame ones; the method was immunoSEQ multiplex PCR. There are around 21,000 clones in the sample; around 93% occur only once, and roughly 25% lies in the top ten. Thawed unstimulated PBMCs were FACS-sorted by CD3, CD4 and CD8 into two populations. As concerns this clone: Its antigen is as yet unknown.

Per germline, CDR1 SQVTM and CDR2 ANQGSEA. The CDR3 is 12 amino acids. V lost 4 bases and J 8 bases, leaving 12 bases between the germline ends. This clonotype originated in a human patient who received a liver transplant. Some T cells may have come from the graft donor. J is TRBJ2-1 and V is TRBV29-1; tentative D call: TRBD2 (5 bases). The sample here was CD8+ T cells from blood, taken around 27 months after liver transplant. CDR3 protein: CSVGLLGDEQFF. The DNA of the CDR3 is TGCAGCGTTGGACTACTCGGCGATGAGCAGTTCTTC.